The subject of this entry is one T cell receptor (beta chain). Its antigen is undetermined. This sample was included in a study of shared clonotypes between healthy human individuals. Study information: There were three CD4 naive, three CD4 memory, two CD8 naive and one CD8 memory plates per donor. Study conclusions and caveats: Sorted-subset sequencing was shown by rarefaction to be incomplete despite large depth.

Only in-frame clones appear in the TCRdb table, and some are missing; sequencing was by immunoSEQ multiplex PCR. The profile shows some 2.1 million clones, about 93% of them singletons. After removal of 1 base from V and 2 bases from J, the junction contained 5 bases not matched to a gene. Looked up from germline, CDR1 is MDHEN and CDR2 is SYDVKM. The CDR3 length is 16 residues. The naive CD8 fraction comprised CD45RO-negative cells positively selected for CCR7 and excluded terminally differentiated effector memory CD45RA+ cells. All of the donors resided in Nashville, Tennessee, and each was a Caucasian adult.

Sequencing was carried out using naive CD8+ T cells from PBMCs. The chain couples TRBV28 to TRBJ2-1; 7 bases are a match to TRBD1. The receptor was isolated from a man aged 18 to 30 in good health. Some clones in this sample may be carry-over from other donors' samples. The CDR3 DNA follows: TGTGCCAGCAGTTTATACGGGACAGAGCCCTACAATGAGCAGTTCTTC. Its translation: CASSLYGTEPYNEQFF.